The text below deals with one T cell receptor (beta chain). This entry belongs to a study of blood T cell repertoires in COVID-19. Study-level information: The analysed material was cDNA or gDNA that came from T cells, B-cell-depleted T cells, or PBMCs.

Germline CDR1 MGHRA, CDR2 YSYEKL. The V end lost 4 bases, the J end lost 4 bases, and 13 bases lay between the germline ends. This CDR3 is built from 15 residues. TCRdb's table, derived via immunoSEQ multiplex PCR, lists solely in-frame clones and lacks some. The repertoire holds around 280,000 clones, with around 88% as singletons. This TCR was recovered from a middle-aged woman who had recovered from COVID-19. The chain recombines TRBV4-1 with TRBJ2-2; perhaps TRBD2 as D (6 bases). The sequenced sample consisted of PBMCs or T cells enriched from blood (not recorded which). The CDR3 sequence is CASSPIRDFTGELFF. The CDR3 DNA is TGCGCCAGCAGCCCAATTAGGGACTTCACCGGGGAGCTGTTTTTT.